These T cell receptor beta chains were read from a single sample in a study of CD8 T cells in ankylosing spondylitis. Via MiXCR, TCRdb re-called the 5' RACE reads, giving one row per CDR3 protein. Here the sample spans more than 150,000 distinct CDR3 sequences, roughly 12% being singletons. The sequencing input was blood, either unsorted or a sorted T cell fraction (not recorded which). These receptors were obtained from a male donor with ankylosing spondylitis or in good health (not recorded which). The conserved cysteine and the conserved F or W are not part of the CDR3 here.

j_gene	v_gene	CDR3aa
TRBJ1-1	TRBV21-1	ASRPENTEAF
TRBJ2-3	TRBV7-9	ASSPRDSSTDTQY
TRBJ2-1	TRBV20-1	SARALGQDYNEQF
TRBJ1-1	TRBV27	ASSTGTGSEAF
TRBJ2-5	TRBV6-1	ASTTSREQETQY
TRBJ2-5	TRBV7-8	ASSAHWSGTKETQY
TRBJ2-3	TRBV5-1	ASSLEGYGTDTQY
TRBJ2-5	TRBV3-1	ASSQGERTYQETQY
TRBJ2-7	TRBV7-2	ASSFWIGYEQY
TRBJ2-7	TRBV7-9	ASSRVKSSYEQY
TRBJ1-5	TRBV7-8	ASSLTRTGSNQPQH
TRBJ1-1	TRBV12-3/TRBV12-4	ASSFGDNTEAF
TRBJ2-3	TRBV20-1	SAKNREGPDTQY
TRBJ2-7	TRBV12-3/TRBV12-4	ASGSETGSYEQY
TRBJ2-1	TRBV7-9	AGDLANSYNEQF
TRBJ1-2	TRBV29-1	SVELDTLEGYT
TRBJ2-1	TRBV5-6	ASSTRLLAGLSYNEQF
TRBJ2-3	TRBV21-1	ASSTSGTIRDTQY
TRBJ1-1	TRBV5-1	ASSSEWASDTEAF
TRBJ2-7	TRBV9	ASSVGGGLKDDEQY
TRBJ2-2	TRBV11-1	ASSPINPGAGANTGELF
TRBJ2-7	TRBV30	AWSPRWTGDTYEQY
TRBJ2-3	TRBV11-2	ASSLGPGLGVTDTQY
TRBJ2-4	TRBV5-4	ATGAKNIQY
TRBJ2-3	TRBV12-3/TRBV12-4	TSRPTGPLTDTQY
TRBJ2-1	TRBV5-1	ASSLGSGTHNEQF
TRBJ1-5	TRBV12-5	ASAPTGVGNQPQH
TRBJ1-2	TRBV10-3	AITLDRNGYT
TRBJ2-1	TRBV29-1	SVEDGRLAGYEQF
TRBJ1-2	TRBV7-9	ASSSGQGGNGYT
TRBJ2-3	TRBV7-8	ASSFPQGAAGADTQY
TRBJ2-4	TRBV12-3/TRBV12-4	ASSFKGENIQY
TRBJ1-1	TRBV6-1	ASSPGTPFTEAF
TRBJ2-2	TRBV19	ASSIIQGRTGELF
TRBJ1-4	TRBV7-9	ASSLQGQINEKLF
TRBJ2-7	TRBV5-4	ASSLDIGTGEGSAYEQY
TRBJ2-7	TRBV13	ASSAGLAGGPSYEQY
TRBJ2-7	TRBV4-1	ASSQDLAGSSYEQY
TRBJ2-1	TRBV20-1	SARGARSSYNEQF
TRBJ1-5	TRBV12-3/TRBV12-4	ASRSRQANQPQH
TRBJ2-7	TRBV27	ASRYGRYEQY
TRBJ2-7	TRBV29-1	SGASGINEQY
TRBJ2-3	TRBV11-2	ASSLPGTSGRRNTQY
TRBJ2-3	TRBV2	ASSEGGGIDTQY
TRBJ1-1	TRBV7-9	ASKKGAEGTEAF
TRBJ1-1	TRBV4-1	ASRQGRSANTEAF
TRBJ2-5	TRBV4-1	ASSQVNPVGEETQY
TRBJ1-1	TRBV19	ASSISRQAYTEAF
TRBJ2-3	TRBV5-1	ASSFAIGWTEY
TRBJ1-1	TRBV5-1	ASSLEGQGTGSAEAF
TRBJ2-7	TRBV6-5	ASSYSNPASGWYEQY
TRBJ2-5	TRBV12-3/TRBV12-4	ASSLMTGMETQY
TRBJ2-7	TRBV5-6	ASSFTVGEQY
TRBJ1-1	TRBV2	ASSEVGGDTEAF